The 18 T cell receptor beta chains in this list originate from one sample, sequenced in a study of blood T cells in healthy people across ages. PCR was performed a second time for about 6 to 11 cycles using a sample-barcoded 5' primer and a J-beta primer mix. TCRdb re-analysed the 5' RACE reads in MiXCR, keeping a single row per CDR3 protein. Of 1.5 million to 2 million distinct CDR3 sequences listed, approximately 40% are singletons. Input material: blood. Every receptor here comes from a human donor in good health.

Here the CDR3 reads CASSPDRGFYEQYF. The CDR3 DNA reads TGTGCCAGCAGTCCCGACAGAGGATTCTACGAGCAGTACTTC. This rearrangement joins TRBV7-9 to TRBJ2-7; D is perhaps TRBD1 (5 bases). CDR1 and CDR2 (germline): SEHNR, FQNEAQ (reference sequence). The CDR3 runs to 14 residues. V was shortened by 6 bases and J by 3 bases, with 15 bases between the two germline ends.

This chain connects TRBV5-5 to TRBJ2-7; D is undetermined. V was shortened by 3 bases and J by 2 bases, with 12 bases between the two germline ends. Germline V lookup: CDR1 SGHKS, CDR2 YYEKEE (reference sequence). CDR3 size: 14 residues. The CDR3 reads CASSSVNGAYEQYF. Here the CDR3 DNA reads TGTGCCAGCAGCTCCGTGAATGGCGCCTACGAGCAGTACTTC.

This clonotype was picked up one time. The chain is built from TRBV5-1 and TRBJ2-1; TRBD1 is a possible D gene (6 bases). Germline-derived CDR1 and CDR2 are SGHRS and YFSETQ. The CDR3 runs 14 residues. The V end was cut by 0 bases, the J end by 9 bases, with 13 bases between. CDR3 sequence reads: CASSLDIGGSEQFF. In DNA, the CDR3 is TGCGCCAGCAGCTTGGACATAGGGGGAAGTGAGCAGTTCTTC.

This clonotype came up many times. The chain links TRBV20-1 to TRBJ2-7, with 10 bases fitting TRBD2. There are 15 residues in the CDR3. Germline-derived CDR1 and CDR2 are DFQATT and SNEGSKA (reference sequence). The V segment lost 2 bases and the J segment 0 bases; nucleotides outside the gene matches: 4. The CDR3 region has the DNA TGCAGTGCTAGAAGACTAGCGGGTCTCTCCTACGAGCAGTACTTC. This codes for CSARRLAGLSYEQYF.

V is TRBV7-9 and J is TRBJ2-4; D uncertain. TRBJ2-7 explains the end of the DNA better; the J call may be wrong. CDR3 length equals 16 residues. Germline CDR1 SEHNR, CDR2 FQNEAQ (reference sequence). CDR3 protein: CASSSIPVLSSYEQYF. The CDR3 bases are TGTGCCAGCAGCTCGATACCCGTATTGAGCTCCTACGAGCAGTACTTC.

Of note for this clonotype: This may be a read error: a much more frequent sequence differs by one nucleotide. CDR3 region: CGVVGQLSNTEAFF. As DNA, the CDR3 is TGCGGCGTTGTAGGCCAGCTATCAAACACTGAAGCTTTCTTT. The chain employs TRBV29-1 and TRBJ1-1; D gene ambiguous. This CDR3 has 14 residues. Germline lookup yields CDR1 SQVTM and CDR2 ANQGSEA.

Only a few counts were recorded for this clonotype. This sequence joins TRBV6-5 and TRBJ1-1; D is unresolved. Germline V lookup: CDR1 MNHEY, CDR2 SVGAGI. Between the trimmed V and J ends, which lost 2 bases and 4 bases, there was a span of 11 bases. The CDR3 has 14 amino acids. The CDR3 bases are TGTGCCAGCAGTTACGCTGGACCCCGCACTGAAGCTTTCTTT. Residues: CASSYAGPRTEAFF.

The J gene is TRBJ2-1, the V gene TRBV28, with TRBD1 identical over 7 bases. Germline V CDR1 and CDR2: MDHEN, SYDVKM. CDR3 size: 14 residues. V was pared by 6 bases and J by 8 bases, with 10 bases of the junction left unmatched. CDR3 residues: CASSPDRWVDEQFF. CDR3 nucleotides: TGTGCCAGCAGCCCGGACAGGTGGGTGGATGAGCAGTTCTTC.

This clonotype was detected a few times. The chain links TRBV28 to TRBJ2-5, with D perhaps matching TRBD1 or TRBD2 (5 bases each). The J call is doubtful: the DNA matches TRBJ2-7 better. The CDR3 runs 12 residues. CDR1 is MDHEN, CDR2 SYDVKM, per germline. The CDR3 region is CASRQGGGEQYF. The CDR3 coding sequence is TGTGCCAGCAGGCAGGGTGGGGGCGAGCAGTACTTC.

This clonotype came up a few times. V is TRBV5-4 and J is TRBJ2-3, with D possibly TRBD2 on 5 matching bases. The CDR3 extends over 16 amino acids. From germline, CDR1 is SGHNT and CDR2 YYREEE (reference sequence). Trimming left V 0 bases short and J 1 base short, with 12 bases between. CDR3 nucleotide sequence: TGTGCCAGCAGCTTGGAGTCCGGGGTGGGCACAGATACGCAGTATTTT. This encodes CASSLESGVGTDTQYF. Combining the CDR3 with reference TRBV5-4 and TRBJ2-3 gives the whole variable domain ETGVTQSPTHLIKTRGQQVTLRCSSQSGHNTVSWYQQALGQGPQFIFQYYREEENGRGNFPPRFSGLQFPNYSSELNVNALELDDSALYLCASSLESGVGTDTQYFGPGTRLTVL.

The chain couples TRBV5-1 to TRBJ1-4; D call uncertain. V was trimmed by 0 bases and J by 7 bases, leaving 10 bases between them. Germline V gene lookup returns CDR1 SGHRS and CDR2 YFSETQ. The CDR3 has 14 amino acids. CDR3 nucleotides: TGCGCCAGCAGCTTGGGGGGTGACGCTGAAAAACTGTTTTTT. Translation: CASSLGGDAEKLFF.

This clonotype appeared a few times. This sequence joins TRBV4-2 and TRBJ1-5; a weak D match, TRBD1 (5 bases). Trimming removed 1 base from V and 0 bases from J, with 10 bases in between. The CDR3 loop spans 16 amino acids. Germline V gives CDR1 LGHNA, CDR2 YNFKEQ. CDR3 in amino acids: CASSQVSGVSNQPQHF. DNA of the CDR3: TGTGCCAGCAGCCAAGTATCGGGGGTTAGCAATCAGCCCCAGCATTTT.

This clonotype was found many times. CDR3 bases: TGTGCCAGCAGCTTAGTTCCGGGCTCCTACGAGCAGTACTTC. Its translation: CASSLVPGSYEQYF. This chain uses TRBV7-2 with TRBJ2-7; D is unresolved. Germline assignment: CDR1 SGHTA and CDR2 FQGNSA. The CDR3 is 14 residues long. With 1 base removed from V and 0 bases from J, the gap between germline ends came to 7 bases.

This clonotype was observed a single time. The CDR3 loop reads CSARHPFTQPQHF. The CDR3 DNA reads TGCAGTGCTAGGCACCCCTTCACTCAGCCCCAGCATTTT. The chain has TRBV20-1 and TRBJ1-5; no reliable D call. Trimming stripped 3 bases from V and 6 bases from J, with 12 bases between. The CDR3 totals 13 residues. Germline CDR1 and CDR2: DFQATT and SNEGSKA (reference sequence).

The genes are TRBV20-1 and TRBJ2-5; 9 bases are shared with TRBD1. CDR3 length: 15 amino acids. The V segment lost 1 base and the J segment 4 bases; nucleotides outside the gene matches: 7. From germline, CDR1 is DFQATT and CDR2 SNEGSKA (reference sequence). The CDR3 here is CSARAGTGSRETQYF. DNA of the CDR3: TGCAGTGCTAGAGCCGGGACAGGGTCACGAGAGACCCAGTACTTC.

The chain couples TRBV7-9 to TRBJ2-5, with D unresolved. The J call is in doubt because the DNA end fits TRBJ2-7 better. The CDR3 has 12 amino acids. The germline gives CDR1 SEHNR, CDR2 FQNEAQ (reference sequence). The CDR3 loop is CASSLSYPEQYF. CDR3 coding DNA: TGTGCCAGCAGCTTATCATACCCCGAGCAGTACTTC.

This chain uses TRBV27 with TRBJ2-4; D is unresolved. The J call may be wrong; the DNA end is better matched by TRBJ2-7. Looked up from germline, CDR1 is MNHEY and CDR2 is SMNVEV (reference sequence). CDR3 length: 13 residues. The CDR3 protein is CASSLKRNYEQYF. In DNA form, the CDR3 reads TGTGCCAGCAGTTTAAAACGGAACTACGAGCAGTACTTC.

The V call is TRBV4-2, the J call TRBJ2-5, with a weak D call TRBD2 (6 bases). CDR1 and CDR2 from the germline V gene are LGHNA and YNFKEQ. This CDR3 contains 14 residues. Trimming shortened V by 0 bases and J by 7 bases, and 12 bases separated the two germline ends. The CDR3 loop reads CASSQERREGTQYF. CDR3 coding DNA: TGTGCCAGCAGCCAAGAACGGAGGGAAGGGACCCAGTACTTC.